The next 28 T cell receptor beta chains were all read from a single sample in a study of CD8 T cells in Susac syndrome. cDNA came from around 0.5 to 1 ug RNA primed by random hexamers. In TCRdb, the immunoSEQ multiplex PCR reads were re-called with MiXCR into one record per CDR3 protein. The sample holds 200,000 to 300,000 distinct CDR3 sequences, 90% to 95% seen once. The sequenced material came from CD4+ T cells from PBMCs. Receptor source: a human donor with multiple sclerosis.

This clonotype was recorded once. The rearrangement joins TRBV18 to TRBJ1-1; TRBD1 might be the D (5 bases). Looked up from germline, CDR1 is KGHSH and CDR2 is LQKENI. V lost 3 bases to trimming and J lost 1 base, with 12 bases between them. The CDR3 runs 15 residues. CDR3: CASSPKQAGNTEAFF. Written as DNA, the CDR3 is TGTGCCAGCTCACCGAAACAGGCGGGGAACACTGAAGCTTTCTTT.

Of note for this clonotype: The junction departs from germline at one end; a sequencing error may be responsible. The rearrangement links TRBV2 to TRBJ2-3, with D possibly matching TRBD2 (5 bases). The CDR3 sequence is 12 residues long. Germline V CDR1 and CDR2: SNHLY, FYNNEI. The CDR3 sequence: CARSGNTNTQYF. The CDR3 nucleotides read TGTGCCAGGTCGGGAAACACAAATACGCAGTATTTT.

V is TRBV6-2 or TRBV6-3 and J is TRBJ2-7; perhaps TRBD2 as D (7 bases). The germline V gene has CDR1 MNHEY and CDR2 SVGEGT. V lost 2 bases and J 6 bases, leaving 11 bases between the germline ends. The length of the CDR3 is 13 residues. CDR3 bases: TGTGCCAGCAGTTACAGTGGGGGGGCCGAGCAGTACGTC. This gives the protein CASSYSGGAEQYV.

The chain employs TRBV20-1 and TRBJ1-5; D not certain. The CDR3 has 11 amino acids. Trimming took off 2 bases at V and 11 bases at J, with 10 bases between the two ends. CDR1 is DFQATT and CDR2 is SNEGSKA in the germline V gene (reference sequence). The CDR3, as DNA: TGCAGTGCTAGAATGGGCGAAGCCCAGCATTTT. It is translated as CSARMGEAQHF.

The chain recombines TRBV19 with TRBJ1-1; perhaps TRBD1 as D (5 bases). The CDR3 contains 14 residues. The V end was cut by 8 bases, the J end by 1 base, with 14 bases between. Germline V lookup: CDR1 LNHDA, CDR2 SQIVND (reference sequence). The CDR3 nucleotides are TGTGCCAGTTCCTCAGGGAAACCGAACACTGAAGCTTTCTTT. It translates to CASSSGKPNTEAFF.

The chain uses TRBV7-6 and TRBJ1-5; TRBD1 matches at 9 bases. V shed 1 base and J 1 base; nucleotides not matched to a gene: 2. CDR1 and CDR2 (germline): SGHVS, FNYEAQ. This CDR3 has 16 amino acids. The CDR3 loop reads CASSLGTGESNQPQHF. In DNA form, the CDR3 reads TGTGCCAGCAGCTTAGGGACAGGGGAAAGCAATCAGCCCCAGCATTTT.

V gene TRBV5-4 combines with J gene TRBJ1-2, with D perhaps TRBD1 (6 bases). The V gene lost 5 bases and the J gene lost 2 bases, with 10 bases spanning the gap. The CDR3 has 13 residues. Germline assignment: CDR1 SGHNT and CDR2 YYREEE (reference sequence). The CDR3 sequence: CASRQGFNYGYTF. The CDR3 DNA sequence: TGTGCCAGCAGACAGGGATTCAACTATGGCTACACCTTC.

The chain couples TRBV24-1 to TRBJ2-2, with D unclear. The CDR3 runs 13 residues. CDR1 and CDR2 from the germline V gene are KGHDR and SFDVKD. The germline V and J ends were trimmed by 1 base and 2 bases, with 1 base remaining between them. The CDR3: CATSDFNTGELFF. The CDR3 bases are TGTGCCACCAGTGATTTTAACACCGGGGAGCTGTTTTTT.

The chain is built from TRBV7-9 and TRBJ2-3; 7 nucleotides align to TRBD1. With 6 bases clipped from V and 4 bases from J, the junction kept 10 bases outside the gene matches. The germline CDR1 and CDR2 sequences are SEHNR and FQNEAQ (reference sequence). The CDR3 has 15 amino acids. The CDR3 DNA sequence: TGTGCCAGCAGGGAGAGGGGGCATATTGCAGATACGCAGTATTTT. Translating it yields CASRERGHIADTQYF.

V and J are TRBV19 and TRBJ2-5, with D possibly TRBD2 on 6 matching bases. The length of the CDR3 is 11 residues. In germline, CDR1 is LNHDA, CDR2 SQIVND (reference sequence). V gave up 7 bases and J gave up 8 bases, with 11 bases separating them. This CDR3 is CASTWGGTQYF. The CDR3 DNA reads as TGTGCCAGTACCTGGGGAGGTACCCAGTACTTC.

The CDR3 bases are TGTGCCAGCAGCCTCGGGCCCACGTTCGGGGAGACCCAGTACTTC. It yields the protein CASSLGPTFGETQYF. The gene calls are TRBV3-1 and TRBJ2-5; D gene unclear. CDR3 length: 15 residues. CDR1 LGHDT and CDR2 YNNKEL come from the germline V gene (reference sequence). The V and J ends lost 4 bases and 5 bases respectively, with 17 bases between them.

The V gene is TRBV29-1, the J gene TRBJ1-1, with 9 positions matching TRBD1. Germline CDR1 reads SQVTM; CDR2 reads ANQGSEA. Germline trimming cut 7 bases from V and 0 bases from J; bases unmatched to any gene: 12. This CDR3 region has 16 residues. In nucleotides, the CDR3 is TGCAGCGCTGTACCGGGACAGGGAAATTTGAACACTGAAGCTTTCTTT. This translates into CSAVPGQGNLNTEAFF.

This CDR3 is CASSVVAESEKLFF. CDR3 nucleotide sequence: TGTGCCAGCAGCGTAGTGGCAGAGAGTGAAAAACTGTTTTTT. J is TRBJ1-4 and V is TRBV9, with D hard to call. CDR3 length: 14 amino acids. Trimming stripped 0 bases from V and 7 bases from J, with 10 bases between. In germline, CDR1 is SGDLS, CDR2 YYNGEE.

The chain couples TRBV20-1 to TRBJ1-4; 10 bases are shared with TRBD1. Germline V gives CDR1 DFQATT, CDR2 SNEGSKA (reference sequence). The CDR3 runs to 14 residues. Unmatched junction bases numbered 7, after V lost 5 bases and J lost 7 bases. In DNA, the CDR3 is TGCAGTGCTTCAACCGGGACAGGGGTTGAAAAACTGTTTTTT. It is translated as CSASTGTGVEKLFF.

V is TRBV27 and J is TRBJ2-7, with a weak D call TRBD2 (5 bases). Germline loops: CDR1 MNHEY, CDR2 SMNVEV (reference sequence). Trimming cost V 3 bases and J 2 bases, with 14 bases left between them. CDR3 length: 15 amino acids. CDR3 sequence reads: CASSFELASTYEQYF. The CDR3 DNA follows: TGTGCCAGCAGTTTTGAGCTAGCATCGACCTACGAGCAGTACTTC.

The chain recombines TRBV6-1 with TRBJ2-1; D ambiguous. V was clipped by 8 bases and J by 2 bases, with 16 bases between them. CDR1 and CDR2 (germline): MNHNS, SASEGT. The CDR3 has 15 residues. CDR3 sequence (DNA): TGTGCCAGCCTATGGGCAGCGTCTACCTACAATGAGCAGTTCTTC. The encoded protein is CASLWAASTYNEQFF.

The chain is built from TRBV7-2 and TRBJ2-1; TRBD2 agrees at 13 bases. Unmatched junction bases numbered 9, after V lost 3 bases and J lost 1 base. The CDR3 covers 19 residues. The V gene's germline CDR1 is SGHTA and CDR2 FQGNSA. The CDR3 coding sequence is TGTGCCAGCAGCTTCCTTACTAGCGGGAGGGCCAATTCCTACAATGAGCAGTTCTTC. Translated: CASSFLTSGRANSYNEQFF.

V gene TRBV5-6 combines with J gene TRBJ1-2; no clear D. Germline CDR1 is SGHDT and CDR2 is YYEEEE. This CDR3 contains 15 residues. Trimming cost V 1 base and J 8 bases, with 18 bases left between them. The CDR3 sequence: CASSLPRADVYGYTF. The CDR3 DNA is TGTGCCAGCAGCTTGCCCCGGGCGGACGTTTACGGCTACACCTTC.

The chain has TRBV27 and TRBJ1-2; D may be TRBD1 (5 bases). V was pared by 6 bases and J by 5 bases, with 16 bases between. The germline gives CDR1 MNHEY, CDR2 SMNVEV (reference sequence). The length of the CDR3 is 14 residues. The CDR3 sequence: CASRQLGGGYGYTF. As DNA, the CDR3 is TGTGCCAGCAGACAATTGGGCGGGGGGTATGGCTACACCTTC.

The rearrangement uses TRBV20-1 and TRBJ2-2; D is uncertain. Germline CDR1 and CDR2: DFQATT and SNEGSKA (reference sequence). This CDR3 has 16 residues. Trimming took off 3 bases at V and 7 bases at J, with 21 bases between the two ends. The CDR3 coding sequence is TGCAGTGCTAGGTTCATCGGACCGCCCAGAGTCGGGGAGCTGTTTTTT. Residues: CSARFIGPPRVGELFF.

The rearrangement links TRBV19 to TRBJ2-3; 7 bases line up with TRBD2. Germline V gene sequence: CDR1 LNHDA, CDR2 SQIVND (reference sequence). This CDR3 contains 13 residues. V was pared by 5 bases and J by 4 bases, with 3 bases of the junction left unmatched. In DNA, the CDR3 is TGTGCCAGTAGTCGGGGGGTCGCAGATACGCAGTATTTT. It specifies CASSRGVADTQYF.

This chain connects TRBV6-1 to TRBJ2-5, with TRBD2 identical over 8 bases. Trimming cost V 8 bases and J 1 base; bases outside gene matches: 12. CDR3 length: 16 residues. In germline, CDR1 is MNHNS, CDR2 SASEGT. The CDR3 DNA follows: TGTGCCAGCTCCCAAAGTGGGCGGGGGGCCCAAGAGACCCAGTACTTC. Amino acid sequence: CASSQSGRGAQETQYF.

The chain uses TRBV30 and TRBJ1-6; no definite D call. The CDR3 is made up of 14 amino acids. CDR1 is GTSNPN, CDR2 SVGIG, per germline (reference sequence). V lost 3 bases and J lost 1, with 7 bases in between. For the CDR3, the DNA is TGTGCCTGGAGGGATAGGTCCTATAATTCACCCCTCCACTTT. Translated: CAWRDRSYNSPLHF.

The V and J genes are TRBV7-3 and TRBJ2-1; TRBD1 matches 9 bases. CDR1 is SGHTA and CDR2 is FQGTGA in the germline V gene. The V segment lost 4 bases and the J segment 6 bases; nucleotides outside the gene matches: 7. This CDR3 has 15 residues. CDR3 amino acids: CASSSQQGARNEQFF. In nucleotides, the CDR3 is TGTGCCAGCAGCTCCCAACAGGGGGCTCGCAATGAGCAGTTCTTC.

This clonotype was recorded only once. This chain links TRBV20-1 with TRBJ2-1, with 10 nucleotides matching TRBD2. The CDR3 runs to 16 residues. The trim removed 5 bases at V and 5 bases at J, leaving 12 bases unmatched. The V gene's germline CDR1 is DFQATT and CDR2 SNEGSKA (reference sequence). The CDR3 is CSAPSASGGQNNEQFF. CDR3 sequence (DNA): TGCAGTGCTCCCTCGGCTAGCGGGGGCCAAAACAATGAGCAGTTCTTC.

This chain connects TRBV30 to TRBJ2-2; TRBD1 agrees at 7 bases. Germline CDR1 reads GTSNPN; CDR2 reads SVGIG (reference sequence). Trimming removed 2 bases from V and 5 bases from J; junction bases left unmatched: 8. The CDR3 extends over 15 amino acids. The CDR3 bases are TGTGCCTGGAGTCCCCGGACAGGCATTACCGGGGAGCTGTTTTTT. Translation: CAWSPRTGITGELFF. Full variable domain (rest looked up from reference TRBV30 and TRBJ2-2): SQTIHQWPATLVQPVGSPLSLECTVEGTSNPNLYWYRQAAGRGLQLLFYSVGIGQISSEVPQNLSASRPQDRQFILSSKKLLLSDSGFYLCAWSPRTGITGELFFGEGSRLTVL.

This chain links TRBV19 with TRBJ2-7, with 9 nucleotides matching TRBD2. This CDR3 has 16 amino acids. The ends lost 6 bases at V and 4 bases at J; junction bases unmatched: 13. Germline CDR1 LNHDA, CDR2 SQIVND (reference sequence). In nucleotides, the CDR3 is TGTGCCAGTAGCCTGACCCGCGGGGGGGCCATTTACGAGCAGTACTTC. It codes for CASSLTRGGAIYEQYF.

This clonotype has only one observation. The rearrangement joins TRBV20-1 to TRBJ1-2; 7 bases map to TRBD1. The V gene end was trimmed by 7 bases and the J gene end by 8 bases; junction bases not matched to a gene: 10. The CDR3 is 12 residues long. Germline CDR1 DFQATT, CDR2 SNEGSKA (reference sequence). The CDR3 reads CSVSGHRGGYTF. The DNA for the CDR3 is TGCAGTGTTAGCGGGCACAGGGGAGGCTACACCTTC.